One sample yielded the 27 T cell receptor beta chains listed below, sequenced in a study of OX40 agonist ivuxolimab in advanced cancers. Data came from immunoSEQ multiplex PCR; TCRdb stores just in-frame clones and leaves some out. The sample records just under 65,000 clones, about nine tenths being singletons. Material: CD4+ or CD8+ T cells sorted from blood, obtained in a trial of the OX40 agonist ivuxolimab. These receptors originate from an adult with an advanced solid tumor such as melanoma, head and neck, liver or kidney cancer.

V gene TRBV6-1 combines with J gene TRBJ2-7; D might be TRBD2 (5 bases). The V end was cut by 5 bases, the J end by 2 bases, with 10 bases between. Looked up from germline, CDR1 is MNHNS and CDR2 is SASEGT. The CDR3 runs 13 residues. CDR3 loop: CASSNREAYEQYF. DNA for the CDR3: TGTGCCAGCAGTAACCGGGAAGCCTACGAGCAGTACTTC.

The chain joins TRBV5-1 to TRBJ2-3; possibly TRBD2 for D (6 bases). The V end was cut by 5 bases, the J end by 5 bases, with 18 bases between. Looked up from germline, CDR1 is SGHRS and CDR2 is YFSETQ. The CDR3 covers 15 residues. CDR3 in amino acids: CASSIAEPPLDTQYF. For the CDR3, the DNA is TGCGCCAGCAGTATAGCGGAGCCGCCCCTAGATACGCAGTATTTT.

V usage is TRBV27 and J usage is TRBJ2-3; possibly TRBD2 for D (5 bases). Trimming removed 8 bases at V and 7 bases at J, with 13 bases between. The V gene's germline CDR1 is MNHEY and CDR2 SMNVEV (reference sequence). The CDR3 runs 12 residues. The CDR3 protein is CASGIARYTQYF. The CDR3 DNA follows: TGTGCCAGCGGTATAGCGCGGTATACGCAGTATTTT.

The V and J genes are TRBV9 and TRBJ1-2; no clear D gene. Looked up from germline, CDR1 is SGDLS and CDR2 is YYNGEE. V dropped 0 bases and J dropped 8 bases, with 14 bases sitting between them. The CDR3 sequence is 14 residues long. CDR3 sequence: CASSVDSRLGGYTF. The CDR3 nucleotides are TGTGCCAGCAGCGTAGATAGCAGGCTCGGAGGCTACACCTTC.

The gene calls are TRBV6-1 and TRBJ2-3; 9 nucleotides agree with TRBD2. V dropped 4 bases and J dropped 6; count of bases not matched to a gene: 8. Germline loops: CDR1 MNHNS, CDR2 SASEGT. The CDR3 has 15 residues. CDR3 bases: TGTGCCAGCAGTGGGGGACTAGCTCATCGGGATACGCAGTATTTT. It encodes CASSGGLAHRDTQYF.

The chain uses TRBV18 and TRBJ1-3; D uncertain. The CDR3 runs 14 residues. Looked up from germline, CDR1 is KGHSH and CDR2 is LQKENI. Trimming shortened V by 3 bases and J by 0 bases, and 6 bases separated the two germline ends. Written as DNA, the CDR3 is TGTGCCAGCTCACCGGGGTTCTCTGGAAACACCATATATTTT. It is translated as CASSPGFSGNTIYF.

This chain connects TRBV18 to TRBJ2-6, with D maybe TRBD1 (6 bases). Trimming took off 6 bases at V and 3 bases at J, with 9 bases between the two ends. The CDR3 loop spans 14 amino acids. The V gene's germline CDR1 is KGHSH and CDR2 LQKENI. CDR3 region: CASSDSGGANVLTF. CDR3 nucleotide sequence: TGTGCCAGCTCGGACAGTGGTGGGGCCAACGTCCTGACTTTC.

The rearrangement uses TRBV7-9 and TRBJ2-7; TRBD2 matches at 8 bases. The junction had 8 bases not matched to a gene; V was cut back by 4 bases and J by 3 bases. The CDR3 spans 15 residues. Germline V gene lookup returns CDR1 SEHNR and CDR2 FQNEAQ (reference sequence). CDR3 protein: CASSSSGAGGYEQYF. The CDR3 DNA follows: TGTGCCAGCAGCTCATCTGGGGCGGGAGGCTACGAGCAGTACTTC.

The CDR3: CASSEWGNTEAFF. In DNA, the CDR3 is TGTGCCAGCAGTGAATGGGGGAACACTGAAGCTTTCTTT. The chain is built from TRBV6-1 and TRBJ1-1, with D unclear. This CDR3 has 13 residues. The V gene lost 2 bases and the J gene lost 1 base, with 5 bases spanning the gap. Germline values: CDR1 MNHNS, CDR2 SASEGT.

The chain employs TRBV19 and TRBJ2-5; perhaps TRBD1 as D (6 bases). Matching the DNA end better, TRBJ2-7 makes the J call doubtful. Germline V gene data show CDR1 as LNHDA and CDR2 as SQIVND (reference sequence). The CDR3 has 13 residues. CDR3: CASGGRGTYEQYF. The CDR3, as DNA: TGTGCCAGTGGGGGCAGGGGAACCTACGAGCAGTACTTC.

The chain recombines TRBV20-1 with TRBJ2-3; D call uncertain. Trimming pared 7 bases from V and 4 bases from J, leaving 9 bases between. Germline-derived CDR1 and CDR2 are DFQATT and SNEGSKA (reference sequence). There are 11 residues in the CDR3. CDR3 residues: CSGGPADTQYF. DNA for the CDR3: TGCAGTGGTGGGCCCGCAGATACGCAGTATTTT.

A word on this clone: Other nucleotide sequences in the sample specify the same CDR3. The chain employs TRBV28 and TRBJ1-1; the match to TRBD1 covers 10 bases. This CDR3 is built from 15 residues. V was pared by 4 bases and J by 0 bases, with 2 bases of the junction left unmatched. Germline CDR1 is MDHEN and CDR2 is SYDVKM. The CDR3 DNA reads as TGTGCCAGCAGTTCGACAGGGGGCATGAACACTGAAGCTTTCTTT. This codes for CASSSTGGMNTEAFF.

The chain employs TRBV6-1 and TRBJ2-5, with 9 nucleotides matching TRBD2. Trimming at V came to 2 bases and at J to 2 bases, leaving 6 bases not matched to a gene. The germline V gene encodes CDR1 MNHNS and CDR2 SASEGT. This CDR3 has 16 amino acids. Here the CDR3 reads CASSEMWAGGQETQYF. The CDR3 DNA follows: TGTGCCAGCAGTGAAATGTGGGCGGGAGGGCAAGAGACCCAGTACTTC.

The chain carries TRBV6-6 and TRBJ2-7; D ambiguous. Germline CDR1 reads MNHNY; CDR2 reads SVGAGI (reference sequence). The CDR3 has 12 amino acids. V shed 4 bases and J shed 3 bases, with 7 bases lying between them. As DNA, the CDR3 is TGTGCCAGCAGTTGGGGTCTCTACGAGCAGTACTTC. This translates into CASSWGLYEQYF.

The V gene is TRBV7-3, the J gene TRBJ2-3; 8 bases map to TRBD1. Germline lookup yields CDR1 SGHTA and CDR2 FQGTGA. This CDR3 region has 13 residues. The V gene end was trimmed by 4 bases and the J gene end by 5 bases; junction bases not matched to a gene: 2. CDR3 amino acids: CASSSGGVDTQYF. The DNA of the CDR3 is TGTGCCAGCAGCTCAGGGGGCGTAGATACGCAGTATTTT.

The V gene is TRBV9, the J gene TRBJ2-7; 11 positions agree with TRBD2. This CDR3 spans 15 amino acids. With V trimmed by 4 bases and J by 0 bases, 3 bases remained unmatched. Germline CDR1 is SGDLS and CDR2 is YYNGEE. The CDR3 is CASSTGLAGSYEQYF. The CDR3 DNA reads TGTGCCAGCAGCACTGGACTAGCGGGCTCCTACGAGCAGTACTTC.

This clone was picked up one time. The J gene is TRBJ2-3, the V gene TRBV7-9, with D unresolved. Trimming removed 1 base from V and 6 bases from J, with 5 bases in between. Germline CDR1 and CDR2: SEHNR and FQNEAQ (reference sequence). The CDR3 spans 12 residues. The CDR3 DNA reads TGTGCCAGCAGCTTAGATGGGGATACGCAGTATTTT. Translated, it gives CASSLDGDTQYF.

This sequence joins TRBV11-2 and TRBJ2-5; D call uncertain. V lost 0 bases and J lost 0, with 5 bases in between. The CDR3 consists of 14 residues. CDR1 and CDR2 from the germline V gene are SGHAT and FQNNGV. CDR3 in amino acids: CASSLETNQETQYF. The DNA of the CDR3 is TGTGCCAGCAGCTTAGAGACCAACCAAGAGACCCAGTACTTC.

The chain is built from TRBV27 and TRBJ1-1, with a weak D call TRBD1 (6 bases). With 2 bases removed from V and 8 bases from J, the gap between germline ends came to 12 bases. Germline V lookup: CDR1 MNHEY, CDR2 SMNVEV (reference sequence). This CDR3 spans 13 amino acids. The CDR3 sequence is CASSLNGGTEAFF. The DNA for the CDR3 is TGTGCCAGCAGTTTAAACGGGGGGACAGAAGCTTTCTTT.

V gene TRBV11-2 combines with J gene TRBJ1-1; 10 bases map to TRBD1. V lost 3 bases and J lost 6; bases outside the gene matches: 4. CDR3 length: 14 amino acids. CDR1 is SGHAT and CDR2 is FQNNGV in the germline V gene. The CDR3 DNA follows: TGTGCCAGCAGCTTGATCGGACAGGGGGCTGAAGCTTTCTTT. Translated: CASSLIGQGAEAFF.

The chain couples TRBV11-2 to TRBJ2-7; the match to TRBD1 covers 9 bases. Germline trimming cut 4 bases from V and 6 bases from J; bases unmatched to any gene: 7. Germline CDR1 and CDR2: SGHAT and FQNNGV. This CDR3 has 14 residues. The CDR3 DNA is TGTGCCAGCAGCTCGGACAGGGGTTTAGTCGAGCAGTACTTC. As protein: CASSSDRGLVEQYF.

The chain uses TRBV2 and TRBJ2-5; 11 bases are shared with TRBD2. The CDR3 runs to 14 residues. Germline V gene sequence: CDR1 SNHLY, CDR2 FYNNEI. V gave up 7 bases and J gave up 4 bases; unmatched junction bases: 5. The CDR3 reads CASNAGTSGETQYF. The CDR3 nucleotides are TGTGCCAGCAACGCCGGGACTAGCGGAGAGACCCAGTACTTC.

The rearrangement uses TRBV15 and TRBJ1-2; D remains unclear. The CDR3 loop spans 15 amino acids. Trimming cost V 0 bases and J 8 bases, with 16 bases left between them. Germline V CDR1 and CDR2: LNHNV, YYDKDF (reference sequence). CDR3: CATSRDSKVAVGYTF. The CDR3 DNA sequence: TGTGCCACCAGCAGAGATTCGAAGGTGGCTGTAGGCTACACCTTC.

The J gene is TRBJ1-4, the V gene TRBV5-1; no firm D call. The germline V gene encodes CDR1 SGHRS and CDR2 YFSETQ. The CDR3 runs 14 residues. Trimming stripped 1 base from V and 1 base from J, with 5 bases between. CDR3 sequence (DNA): TGCGCCAGCAGCTTGAGCGAAACTAATGAAAAACTGTTTTTT. The encoded protein is CASSLSETNEKLFF.

The chain combines TRBV7-9 with TRBJ2-1; D not certain. Per the germline V gene, CDR1 is SEHNR and CDR2 is FQNEAQ (reference sequence). CDR3 length equals 10 residues. Trimming pared 3 bases from V and 12 bases from J, leaving 6 bases between. In DNA, the CDR3 is TGTGCCAGCAGCTTTGACGGGCAGTTCTTC. The encoded protein is CASSFDGQFF.

The chain uses TRBV6-5 and TRBJ1-2, with a weak D call TRBD1 (6 bases). The CDR3 runs 15 residues. The V end lost 2 bases, the J end lost 4 bases, and 14 bases lay between the germline ends. The germline V gene encodes CDR1 MNHEY and CDR2 SVGAGI. The CDR3 region is CASSYVGGIGYGYTF. CDR3 DNA sequence: TGTGCCAGCAGTTACGTAGGGGGTATCGGCTATGGCTACACCTTC.

Here the CDR3 reads CASSQQGSSYNSPLHF. Here the CDR3 DNA reads TGTGCCAGCAGCCAACAGGGAAGCTCCTATAATTCACCCCTCCACTTT. This rearrangement joins TRBV6-6 to TRBJ1-6; tentative D call: TRBD1 (6 bases). Germline CDR1 is MNHNY and CDR2 is SVGAGI (reference sequence). V was trimmed by 6 bases and J by 0 bases, leaving 12 bases between them. There are 16 residues in the CDR3.